One TCR beta chain is described in this entry. Its antigen is currently unknown. This specimen belongs to a study of human versus mouse CDR3 diversity and MHC coevolution. Here immunoSEQ multiplex PCR was the method, and the copy in TCRdb shows in-frame clones only, minus some. The data contain approximately 81,000 clones, over 85% of them seen just once; the ten biggest clones take up 1.1% to 1.5%. The study's findings and limits: Mice had fewer CDR3 deletions and insertions than humans on average. Clonal inequality was lowest in most of the three human donors. iCHAO1 estimated the human TCR beta repertoire at 1.5 million to 2 million clonotypes.

Cells were CD45RO-negative CD62L-positive naive CD4 T cells sorted from PBMCs. With V trimmed by 4 bases and J by 1 base, 2 bases remained unmatched. The CDR3 is made up of 13 amino acids. Germline assignment: CDR1 SQVTM and CDR2 ANQGSEA. This clonotype was obtained from a person aged 25 to 75 in good health. Input material: naive CD4+ T cells from blood. The sample's subset: CD45RO-negative CD62L-positive naive CD4 T cells. The chain carries TRBV29-1 and TRBJ1-1, with TRBD1 identical over 8 bases. CDR3 sequence: CSVAGQANTEAFF. The CDR3, as DNA: TGCAGCGTTGCGGGACAGGCGAACACTGAAGCTTTCTTT.